These T cell receptor beta chains were read from a single sample in a study of shared clonotypes between healthy human individuals. TCRdb's copy holds only in-frame clones and misses some; the assay was immunoSEQ multiplex PCR. The data contain more than 2,000,000 clones, approximately 93% of them seen just once; the ten biggest clones take up about 0.39%. The source material was naive CD4+ T cells from PBMCs. These receptors came from a man between 18 and 29 years old in good health. Some clones in this sample may be carry-over from other donors' samples. Each CDR3 is given with its conserved first and last residue. D genes are given only for firm matches. The size of a clone is reported for some rows only, either as once, few or many, or as a class for expanded clones.

len	d_gene	v_gene	abundance	j_gene	CDR3nt	CDR3aa
17	-	TRBV5-1	-	TRBJ2-1	TGCGCCAGCAGCTTCCACCGGGACGGGAGCTCCTACAATGAGCAGTTCTTC	CASSFHRDGSSYNEQFF
18	TRBD2	TRBV5-1	once	TRBJ2-3	TGCGCCAGCAGCTTGCTGGGACTAGCGGGAGGGCTCGCAGATACGCAGTATTTT	CASSLLGLAGGLADTQYF
13	-	TRBV9	-	TRBJ2-1	TGTGCCAGCAGCCGTAACTCCTACAATGAGCAGTTCTTC	CASSRNSYNEQFF
17	TRBD1	TRBV5-1	-	TRBJ1-1	TGCGCCAGCAGCTTGAATCCGGGACAGGGGGCGAACACTGAAGCTTTCTTT	CASSLNPGQGANTEAFF
15	TRBD1	TRBV19	-	TRBJ1-1	TGTGCCAGTAGTCTCAGGGGGGTGGTGAACACTGAAGCTTTCTTT	CASSLRGVVNTEAFF
15	-	TRBV5-1	-	TRBJ1-4	TGCGCCAGCAGCTTGTTCAGGGGCGCCAATGAAAAACTGTTTTTT	CASSLFRGANEKLFF
15	-	TRBV7-9	-	TRBJ1-6	TGTGCCAGCAGCTTATTAGCAGGCAATAATTCACCCCTCCACTTT	CASSLLAGNNSPLHF
14	-	TRBV5-6	-	TRBJ2-3	TGTGCCAGCAGCTTGAGAGAGGGCACAGATACGCAGTATTTT	CASSLREGTDTQYF
12	TRBD1	TRBV7-2	-	TRBJ2-7	TGTGCCAGCAGCTCGACAGGGCTCGAGCAGTACTTC	CASSSTGLEQYF
12	-	TRBV15	-	TRBJ2-1	TGTGCCACCAGCAGAGACGGGACTGAGCAGTTCTTC	CATSRDGTEQFF
15	TRBD1	TRBV2	-	TRBJ1-6	TGTGCCAGCAGTGGGGGGACAGGCCATAATTCACCCCTCCACTTT	CASSGGTGHNSPLHF
18	TRBD1	TRBV4-3	-	TRBJ1-6	TGCGCCAGCAGCCAAGTCCCGGGACAGTTAACTTACAATTCACCCCTCCACTTT	CASSQVPGQLTYNSPLHF
16	-	TRBV18	-	TRBJ2-3	TGTGCCAGCTCACCAGTTGGCATTTCTAGCACAGATACGCAGTATTTT	CASSPVGISSTDTQYF
14	-	TRBV28	-	TRBJ2-3	TGTGCCAGCAGTTTATGGGGGCGGCAAGATACGCAGTATTTT	CASSLWGRQDTQYF
13	-	TRBV9	-	TRBJ1-3	TGTGCCAGCAGCGTGACCCCGGGGGACACCATATATTTT	CASSVTPGDTIYF
16	TRBD2	TRBV6-1	-	TRBJ2-3	TGTGCCAGCAGTGGAACTAGCGGGAAAGGCACAGATACGCAGTATTTT	CASSGTSGKGTDTQYF
14	TRBD1	TRBV5-1	-	TRBJ1-2	TGCGCCAGCAGCCCTGGACAGGGGGCGGCCGGCTACACCTTC	CASSPGQGAAGYTF
16	-	TRBV13	-	TRBJ2-3	TGTGCCAGCAGCACGGCCTCCGGACGGACCACAGATACGCAGTATTTT	CASSTASGRTTDTQYF